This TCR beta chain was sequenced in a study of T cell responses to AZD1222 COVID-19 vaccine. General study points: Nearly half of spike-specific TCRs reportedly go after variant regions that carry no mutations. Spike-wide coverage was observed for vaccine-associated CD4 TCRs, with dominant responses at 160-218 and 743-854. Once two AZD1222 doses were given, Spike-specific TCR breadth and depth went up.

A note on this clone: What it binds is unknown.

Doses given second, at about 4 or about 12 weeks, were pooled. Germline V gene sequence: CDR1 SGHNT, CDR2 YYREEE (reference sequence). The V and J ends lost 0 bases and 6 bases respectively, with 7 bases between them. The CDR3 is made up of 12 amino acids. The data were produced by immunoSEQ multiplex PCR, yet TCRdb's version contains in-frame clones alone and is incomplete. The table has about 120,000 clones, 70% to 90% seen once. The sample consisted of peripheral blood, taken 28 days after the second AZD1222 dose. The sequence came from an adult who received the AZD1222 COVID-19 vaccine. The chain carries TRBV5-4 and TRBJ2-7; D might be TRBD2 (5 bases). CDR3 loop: CASSLVEGEQYF. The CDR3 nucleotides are TGTGCCAGCAGCTTGGTAGAGGGCGAGCAGTACTTC.